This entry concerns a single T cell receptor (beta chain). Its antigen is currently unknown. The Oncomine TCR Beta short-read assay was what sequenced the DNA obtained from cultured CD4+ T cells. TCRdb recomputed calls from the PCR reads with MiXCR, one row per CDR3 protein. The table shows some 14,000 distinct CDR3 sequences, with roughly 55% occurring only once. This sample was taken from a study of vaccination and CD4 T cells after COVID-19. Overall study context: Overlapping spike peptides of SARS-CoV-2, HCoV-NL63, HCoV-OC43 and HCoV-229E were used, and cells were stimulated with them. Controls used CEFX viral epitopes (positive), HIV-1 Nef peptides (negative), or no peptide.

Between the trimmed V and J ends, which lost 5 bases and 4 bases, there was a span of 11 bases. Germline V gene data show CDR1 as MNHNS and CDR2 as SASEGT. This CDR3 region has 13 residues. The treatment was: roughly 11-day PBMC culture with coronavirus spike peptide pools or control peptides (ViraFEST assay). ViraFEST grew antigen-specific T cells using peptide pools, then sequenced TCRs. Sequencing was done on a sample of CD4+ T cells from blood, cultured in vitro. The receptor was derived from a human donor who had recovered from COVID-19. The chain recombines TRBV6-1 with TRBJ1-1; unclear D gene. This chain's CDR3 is CASSPEPSTEAFF. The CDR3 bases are TGTGCCAGCAGTCCCGAACCAAGCACTGAAGCTTTCTTT.